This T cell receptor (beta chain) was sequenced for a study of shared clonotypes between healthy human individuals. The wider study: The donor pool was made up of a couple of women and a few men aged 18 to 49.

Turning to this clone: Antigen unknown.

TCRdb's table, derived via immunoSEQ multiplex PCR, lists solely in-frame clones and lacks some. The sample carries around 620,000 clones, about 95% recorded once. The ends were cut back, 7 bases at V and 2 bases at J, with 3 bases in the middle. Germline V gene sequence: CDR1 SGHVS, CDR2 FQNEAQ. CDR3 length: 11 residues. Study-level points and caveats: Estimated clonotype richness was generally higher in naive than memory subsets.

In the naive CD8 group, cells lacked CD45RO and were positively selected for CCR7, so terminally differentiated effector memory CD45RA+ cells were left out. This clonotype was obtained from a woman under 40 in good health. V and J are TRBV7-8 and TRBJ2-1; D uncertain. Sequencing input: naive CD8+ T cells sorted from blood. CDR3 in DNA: TGTGCCAGCACGCCCTACAATGAGCAGTTCTTC. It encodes CASTPYNEQFF.